A selection of T cell receptor beta chains follows, all from one sample in a study of graft-versus-host responses after intestinal transplantation. Their recognized antigens are unknown. TCRdb keeps only in-frame clones here, not all; method: immunoSEQ multiplex PCR. The sample has roughly 120,000 clones; 90% are singletons. Sequenced material: unstimulated CD4+ T cells sorted from spleen or lymph node cells, taken before intestinal transplant. Receptors were obtained from a human donor who received an intestinal transplant. Each CDR3 is given with its conserved first and last residue. D genes are given only for firm matches. Size tells how often a clone was seen (once, few, many) or the class of an expanded clone, and some rows leave it out.

J	D	length	V	size	DNA	CDR3
TRBJ1-6	NA	16	TRBV2	NA	TGTGCCAGCATTGAATCAGGTTTCTCCTATAATTCACCCCTCCACTTT	CASIESGFSYNSPLHF
TRBJ2-3	NA	14	TRBV7-3	NA	TGTGCCAGCAGCTATCTCGGGGGCACAGATACGCAGTATTTT	CASSYLGGTDTQYF
TRBJ1-4	NA	20	TRBV5-4	NA	TGTGCCAGCAGCAAGGGATCGCACTCCGGGAGACCTGACCTAGTTGAAAAACTGCTTTTT	CASSKGSHSGRPDLVEKLLF
TRBJ2-1	NA	14	TRBV18	NA	TGTGCCAGCTCACCACCACAGGGAGGGCATGGGCAGTTCTTC	CASSPPQGGHGQFF
TRBJ2-1	TRBD2	14	TRBV7-2	NA	TGTGCCAGCAGCCGACTAGCGGGAGGGCCGAACCAGTTCTTC	CASSRLAGGPNQFF
TRBJ2-5	TRBD2	15	TRBV28	NA	TGTGCCAGCAGTTTTTTACTAGCGGGAGGAGAGACCCAGTACTTC	CASSFLLAGGETQYF
TRBJ2-7	TRBD2	14	TRBV7-2	NA	TGTGCCAGCAGCTTTAGCGGGGGGGCCTACGAGCAGTACTTC	CASSFSGGAYEQYF
TRBJ2-2	NA	16	TRBV19	NA	TGTGCCAGTAGTATCAGGCAGGGGGGATACGACGGGGAGCTGTTTTTT	CASSIRQGGYDGELFF
TRBJ2-3	TRBD2	14	TRBV5-1	NA	TGCGCCAGCGGGATGGAGCGGGAGACAGATACGCAGTATTTT	CASGMERETDTQYF
TRBJ2-3	NA	13	TRBV30	NA	TGTGCCTGGAGAGCAAGAGGTACAGATACGCAGTATTTT	CAWRARGTDTQYF
TRBJ1-4	NA	14	TRBV19	once	TGTGCCAGTAGTGGAGGACAGAGGAATGAAAAACTGTTTTTT	CASSGGQRNEKLFF
TRBJ1-1	TRBD1	14	TRBV11-2	NA	TGTGCCAGCAGCTTGGGACAGAAGAACACTGAAGCTTTCTTT	CASSLGQKNTEAFF
TRBJ1-1	TRBD1	15	TRBV7-4	NA	TGTGCCAGCAGCTTGGGACAGAAGGTGAACACTGAAGCTTTCTTT	CASSLGQKVNTEAFF